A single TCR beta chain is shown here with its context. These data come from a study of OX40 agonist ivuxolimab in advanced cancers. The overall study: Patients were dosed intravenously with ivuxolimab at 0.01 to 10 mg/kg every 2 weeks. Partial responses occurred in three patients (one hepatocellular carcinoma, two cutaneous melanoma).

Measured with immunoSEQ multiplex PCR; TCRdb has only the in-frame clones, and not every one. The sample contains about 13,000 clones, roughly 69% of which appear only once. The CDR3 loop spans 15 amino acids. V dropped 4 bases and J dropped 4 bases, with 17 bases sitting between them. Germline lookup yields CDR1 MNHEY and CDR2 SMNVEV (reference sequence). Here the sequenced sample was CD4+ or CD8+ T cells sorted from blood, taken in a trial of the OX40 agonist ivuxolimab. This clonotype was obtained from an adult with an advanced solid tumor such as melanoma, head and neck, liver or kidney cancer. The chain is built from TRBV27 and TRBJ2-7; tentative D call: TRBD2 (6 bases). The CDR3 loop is CASSSMGGPVYEQYF. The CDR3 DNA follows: TGTGCCAGCAGTTCAATGGGGGGTCCGGTTTACGAGCAGTACTTC.